A single sample is the source of the 29 T cell receptor beta chains below, sequenced in a study of T cells in tuberculosis. Clones were read by immunoSEQ multiplex PCR, and TCRdb kept only the in-frame ones, dropping some. The sample includes about 22,000 clones, about 97% of them seen just once. Sequencing was carried out using PBMCs. Source of these receptors: a donor aged 5-35 years with latent tuberculosis or without tuberculosis infection.

The gene calls are TRBV29-1 and TRBJ1-1; D unresolved. V dropped 5 bases and J dropped 2 bases, with 9 bases sitting between them. The CDR3 contains 12 residues. Germline CDR1 and CDR2: SQVTM and ANQGSEA. The CDR3 loop is CSVRGLNTEAFF. CDR3 coding DNA: TGCAGCGTTCGGGGTCTAAACACTGAAGCTTTCTTT.

The chain is built from TRBV5-8 and TRBJ1-5; TRBD1 might be the D (6 bases). The germline CDR1 and CDR2 sequences are SGHTS and YDEGEE. CDR3 length equals 17 residues. Trimming pared 3 bases from V and 6 bases from J, leaving 22 bases between. In nucleotides, the CDR3 is TGTGCCAGCAGCTACACAGGGATTCTGGATGTTAGTCAGCCCCAGCATTTT. It is translated as CASSYTGILDVSQPQHF.

The chain links TRBV4-1 to TRBJ1-4, with 9 bases lining up with TRBD1. The CDR3 covers 15 residues. V was pared by 2 bases and J by 8 bases, with 6 bases of the junction left unmatched. Germline lookup yields CDR1 MGHRA and CDR2 YSYEKL. The CDR3 DNA reads TGCGCCAGCAGCCAATTGGACAGGGGAGGGGAAAAACTGTTTTTT. As protein: CASSQLDRGGEKLFF.

The chain carries TRBV7-6 and TRBJ2-2; a possible D gene is TRBD2 (5 bases). Germline V lookup: CDR1 SGHVS, CDR2 FNYEAQ. The CDR3 runs to 14 residues. V was clipped by 0 bases and J by 5 bases, with 7 bases between them. The CDR3 reads CASSLARGTGELFF. CDR3 bases: TGTGCCAGCAGCTTAGCTCGGGGAACCGGGGAGCTGTTTTTT.

This clone was counted between two and nine times. The V gene is TRBV5-6, the J gene TRBJ2-5; a weak D match, TRBD1 (5 bases). The CDR3 contains 15 residues. Germline CDR1 SGHDT, CDR2 YYEEEE. V lost 0 bases and J lost 5, with 14 bases in between. Here the CDR3 reads CASSLAGQGRETQYF. CDR3 coding DNA: TGTGCCAGCAGCTTGGCCGGGCAGGGAAGGGAGACCCAGTACTTC.

The CDR3: CATESGQGGTEAFF. The CDR3 nucleotides read TGTGCCACTGAGTCCGGACAGGGCGGAACTGAAGCTTTCTTT. The genes are TRBV19 and TRBJ1-1; 8 nucleotides align to TRBD1. The CDR3 totals 14 residues. Losses at the gene ends were 10 bases for V and 5 bases for J; bases not matched to a gene: 12. Per germline, CDR1 LNHDA and CDR2 SQIVND (reference sequence).

This chain links TRBV4-1 with TRBJ2-7, with 9 bases that match TRBD2. Germline V gene lookup returns CDR1 MGHRA and CDR2 YSYEKL. Losses at the gene ends were 1 base for V and 3 bases for J; bases not matched to a gene: 4. There are 15 residues in the CDR3. Here the CDR3 reads CASSQVQAGGYEQYF. CDR3 coding DNA: TGCGCCAGCAGCCAAGTTCAAGCGGGGGGCTACGAGCAGTACTTC.

The chain recombines TRBV5-1 with TRBJ2-7, with D possibly matching TRBD2 (5 bases). The CDR3 loop spans 13 amino acids. Germline values: CDR1 SGHRS, CDR2 YFSETQ. Trimming stripped 0 bases from V and 4 bases from J, with 8 bases between. In nucleotides, the CDR3 is TGCGCCAGCAGCTTGGCGGGATCATACGAGCAGTACTTC. It codes for CASSLAGSYEQYF.

J is TRBJ1-2 and V is TRBV5-5; D may be TRBD1 (5 bases). V dropped 4 bases and J dropped 4 bases, with 23 bases sitting between them. Germline V gives CDR1 SGHKS, CDR2 YYEKEE (reference sequence). This CDR3 is 17 amino acids long. The CDR3 region is CASSAMMMPPDSYGYTF. As DNA, the CDR3 is TGTGCCAGCAGCGCCATGATGATGCCCCCAGACAGCTATGGCTACACCTTC.

This chain joins TRBV27 and TRBJ2-2; TRBD2 aligns across 7 bases. The CDR3 runs 13 residues. The germline CDR1 and CDR2 sequences are MNHEY and SMNVEV (reference sequence). The CDR3, as DNA: TGTGCAACGGGGAGGGTGTGGACCGGGGAGCTGTTTTTT. The encoded protein is CATGRVWTGELFF.

The V and J genes are TRBV19 and TRBJ1-6; TRBD1 matches at 7 bases. The CDR3 has 17 residues. V shed 5 bases and J 3 bases; nucleotides not matched to a gene: 10. Germline assignment: CDR1 LNHDA and CDR2 SQIVND (reference sequence). The CDR3 sequence is CASSVIPGQLYNSPLHF. The CDR3 nucleotides are TGTGCCAGTAGTGTAATCCCGGGACAGCTCTATAATTCACCCCTCCACTTT.

V and J are TRBV27 and TRBJ2-4, with 8 bases identical to TRBD2. The V gene end was trimmed by 8 bases and the J gene end by 5 bases; junction bases not matched to a gene: 5. Germline lookup yields CDR1 MNHEY and CDR2 SMNVEV (reference sequence). The CDR3 consists of 13 residues. As DNA, the CDR3 is TGTGCCAGCTCTTCGGGGGGGCAAAACATTCAGTACTTC. This sequence encodes CASSSGGQNIQYF.

This chain links TRBV2 with TRBJ2-1; D gene unclear. This CDR3 has 11 amino acids. CDR1 and CDR2 (germline): SNHLY, FYNNEI. Trimming removed 6 bases at V and 6 bases at J, with 6 bases between. CDR3 in DNA: TGTGCCAGCAGCCTTCTCAATGAGCAGTTCTTC. Protein sequence: CASSLLNEQFF. Full variable domain (outside the CDR3, taken from reference TRBV2 and TRBJ2-1): EPEVTQTPSHQVTQMGQEVILRCVPISNHLYFYWYRQILGQKVEFLVSFYNNEISEKSEIFDDQFSVERPDGSNFTLKIRSTKLEDSAMYFCASSLLNEQFFGPGTRLTVL.

J is TRBJ2-1 and V is TRBV10-1; possible D gene TRBD1, 5 bases. The CDR3 runs to 15 residues. Trimming left V 6 bases short and J 3 bases short, with 15 bases between. Germline CDR1 is WNHNN and CDR2 is SYGVQD (reference sequence). In DNA, the CDR3 is TGCGCCAGCAGCCAGGGTGTCCTTAGCTACAATGAGCAGTTCTTC. Protein: CASSQGVLSYNEQFF.

The chain couples TRBV15 to TRBJ2-7; possible D gene TRBD1, 5 bases. V was cut by 0 bases and J by 2 bases, with 8 bases left in between. The CDR3 has 14 amino acids. The germline CDR1 and CDR2 sequences are LNHNV and YYDKDF (reference sequence). The DNA of the CDR3 is TGTGCCACCAGCAGAGACAGGGCCACCTACGAGCAGTACTTC. Protein product: CATSRDRATYEQYF.

J is TRBJ1-4 and V is TRBV11-2; maybe TRBD1 (5 bases). Trimming cost V 1 base and J 14 bases, with 11 bases left between them. The CDR3 loop spans 12 amino acids. CDR1 SGHAT and CDR2 FQNNGV come from the germline V gene. The CDR3 bases are TGTGCCAGCAGCTTAGCCGGGGGAGATCTGTTTTTT. This translates into CASSLAGGDLFF.

The chain employs TRBV30 and TRBJ1-1; maybe TRBD1 (5 bases). The CDR3 length is 13 residues. Germline V CDR1 and CDR2: GTSNPN, SVGIG (reference sequence). Deletions cut 1 base from V and 1 base from J, with 7 bases between. CDR3 in amino acids: CAWSGGGNTEAFF. For the CDR3, the DNA is TGTGCCTGGAGTGGGGGGGGGAACACTGAAGCTTTCTTT.

The CDR3 loop is CASSFQTGGGYTF. The CDR3 region has the DNA TGTGCCAGCAGCTTCCAGACAGGGGGTGGCTACACCTTC. The chain couples TRBV6-5 to TRBJ1-2; 9 bases are shared with TRBD1. The CDR3 extends over 13 amino acids. Germline lookup yields CDR1 MNHEY and CDR2 SVGAGI. The ends lost 6 bases at V and 7 bases at J; junction bases unmatched: 6.

The chain is built from TRBV6-1 and TRBJ1-1; TRBD1 matches at 9 bases. This CDR3 comprises 15 residues. Germline V gene sequence: CDR1 MNHNS, CDR2 SASEGT. Losses at the gene ends were 4 bases for V and 4 bases for J; bases not matched to a gene: 7. The DNA of the CDR3 is TGTGCCAGCAGTGGCCGGACAGGGGCGGCCACTGAAGCTTTCTTT. This codes for CASSGRTGAATEAFF.

The chain couples TRBV19 to TRBJ1-6, with no clear D. The ends were cut back, 6 bases at V and 0 bases at J, with 3 bases in the middle. Germline V gives CDR1 LNHDA, CDR2 SQIVND (reference sequence). The CDR3 has 13 residues. CDR3: CASRSSYNSPLHF. As DNA, the CDR3 is TGTGCCAGTAGGAGCTCCTATAATTCACCCCTCCACTTT.

The gene calls are TRBV18 and TRBJ1-5; maybe TRBD1 (5 bases). Germline loops: CDR1 KGHSH, CDR2 LQKENI. The CDR3 sequence is 13 residues long. The V end was cut by 6 bases, the J end by 4 bases, with 10 bases between. In nucleotides, the CDR3 is TGTGCCAGCTCTCCGACAGAGAATCAGCCCCAGCATTTT. This gives the protein CASSPTENQPQHF.

In this sample, this clone turned up once. The chain is built from TRBV5-4 and TRBJ2-3, with TRBD2 identical over 8 bases. J gave up 5 bases and V 0 bases, and 2 bases lay outside the gene matches. This CDR3 has 14 amino acids. Germline V gene lookup returns CDR1 SGHNT and CDR2 YYREEE (reference sequence). This CDR3 is CASSLGLAGDTQYF. The CDR3 nucleotides read TGTGCCAGCAGCTTGGGGCTAGCGGGAGATACGCAGTATTTT. The full variable domain, in which reference TRBV5-4 and TRBJ2-3 provide the parts outside the CDR3, is ETGVTQSPTHLIKTRGQQVTLRCSSQSGHNTVSWYQQALGQGPQFIFQYYREEENGRGNFPPRFSGLQFPNYSSELNVNALELDDSALYLCASSLGLAGDTQYFGPGTRLTVL.

V usage is TRBV7-3 and J usage is TRBJ1-1; D gene unclear. CDR1 SGHTA and CDR2 FQGTGA come from the germline V gene. The CDR3 length is 13 residues. V lost 2 bases and J 1 base, leaving 5 bases between the germline ends. The CDR3 sequence is CASSLSWNTEAFF. CDR3 in DNA: TGTGCCAGCAGCTTATCATGGAACACTGAAGCTTTCTTT.

The chain links TRBV7-9 to TRBJ1-1; D is unresolved. V was trimmed by 5 bases and J by 6 bases, leaving 22 bases between them. CDR1 SEHNR and CDR2 FQNEAQ come from the germline V gene (reference sequence). The length of the CDR3 is 16 residues. The CDR3 sequence is CASSPTGGNEVAEAFF. The CDR3, as DNA: TGTGCCAGCAGCCCTACCGGCGGAAACGAGGTTGCTGAAGCTTTCTTT.

The chain combines TRBV6-1 with TRBJ2-7; 11 nucleotides agree with TRBD2. CDR1 is MNHNS and CDR2 is SASEGT in the germline V gene. The CDR3 length is 14 residues. V lost 6 bases to trimming and J lost 4 bases; unmatched junction nucleotides: 5. CDR3 region: CASRKTSGNYEQYF. The CDR3 coding sequence is TGTGCCAGCAGGAAGACTAGCGGGAATTACGAGCAGTACTTC.

The chain recombines TRBV2 with TRBJ1-1; 7 bases line up with TRBD1. The ends lost 1 base at V and 4 bases at J; junction bases unmatched: 3. Per germline, CDR1 SNHLY and CDR2 FYNNEI. The CDR3 contains 14 residues. The CDR3: CASSEVAGGTEAFF. The CDR3 DNA reads as TGTGCCAGCAGTGAAGTGGCAGGGGGCACTGAAGCTTTCTTT.

This clone showed up just once. The rearrangement uses TRBV6-1 and TRBJ2-2, with D perhaps matching TRBD2 (5 bases). V was trimmed by 1 base and J by 0 bases, leaving 6 bases between them. Per the germline V gene, CDR1 is MNHNS and CDR2 is SASEGT. This CDR3 comprises 15 residues. The CDR3 DNA sequence: TGTGCCAGCAGTGAAGAAGCGGCGAACACCGGGGAGCTGTTTTTT. It is translated as CASSEEAANTGELFF.

This clone turned up a few times. The rearrangement joins TRBV12-2 to TRBJ2-3; the tabulated D call, TRBD2, remains unverified against the DNA. TRBV12-2 has pseudogene status. This CDR3 spans 16 amino acids. Here the CDR3 reads CASRLGTSGRTDTQYF. The CDR3 region has the DNA TGTGCAAGTCGCTTAGGGACTAGCGGGCGCACAGATACGCAGTATTTT.

The chain combines TRBV6-1 with TRBJ2-7; 8 bases match TRBD2. Germline CDR1 MNHNS, CDR2 SASEGT. The CDR3 runs 14 residues. The V and J ends lost 5 bases and 2 bases, in that order; junction bases with no gene match: 5. The CDR3 loop reads CASSSGGGTYEQYF. For the CDR3, the DNA is TGTGCCAGCAGTTCTGGCGGGGGGACCTACGAGCAGTACTTC.